Listed below are T cell receptor beta chains from one sample, sequenced in a study of blood T cell repertoires in COVID-19. TCRdb's copy holds only in-frame clones and misses some; the assay was immunoSEQ multiplex PCR. Here the sample spans approximately 280,000 clones, roughly 90% being singletons. What was sequenced was peripheral blood. These receptors all stem from a woman in her fifties or sixties with acute or convalescent COVID-19. The CDR3 runs from the conserved cysteine through the conserved F or W. D genes are given only for firm matches. For some rows the clone size is stated as once, few or many, or as a class when expanded; others skip it.

v_gene	abundance	len	j_gene	d_gene	CDR3nt	CDR3aa
TRBV27	NA	16	TRBJ2-1	NA	TGTGCCAGCAGTCCCCGGACCGGGACTCTTGCGGATGAGCAGTTCTTC	CASSPRTGTLADEQFF
TRBV7-2	NA	14	TRBJ2-2	NA	TGTGCCAGCAGCTATGGGCCGAACACCGGGGAGCTGTTTTTT	CASSYGPNTGELFF
TRBV15	NA	15	TRBJ1-4	TRBD1	TGTGCCACCAGTCTCTCGGGACAGGGGAATGAAAAACTGTTTTTT	CATSLSGQGNEKLFF
TRBV7-9	NA	17	TRBJ1-2	TRBD1	TGTGCCAGCAGCTTCCCCCTACCGACAGGGACAAGTGGTGGCTACACCTTC	CASSFPLPTGTSGGYTF
TRBV15	NA	18	TRBJ1-2	NA	TGTGCCACCAGCAGCGGGACGGGGGGCGCGTCCCTTACCGGTGGCTACACCTTC	CATSSGTGGASLTGGYTF
TRBV6-5	NA	15	TRBJ1-1	NA	TGTGCCAGCAGTTACACCCCGGACAGAGGAAGTGAAGCTTTCTTT	CASSYTPDRGSEAFF
TRBV6-6	once	14	TRBJ2-7	TRBD1	TGTGCCAGCAGGGGACAGGGGATCTCCTACGAGCAGTACTTC	CASRGQGISYEQYF
TRBV27	NA	14	TRBJ1-2	TRBD1	TGTGCCAGCGGAGCGGACAGGGAAAACTATGGCTACACCTTC	CASGADRENYGYTF
TRBV9	NA	16	TRBJ2-1	TRBD1	TGTGCCAGCAGCGTCTCGGGACAGACTACTTACAATGAGCAGTTCTTC	CASSVSGQTTYNEQFF
TRBV5-6	NA	16	TRBJ2-1	TRBD2	TGTGCCAGCAGCTTGAGGCCTAGCGGGGGGCCGAATGAGCAGTTCTTC	CASSLRPSGGPNEQFF
TRBV5-4	NA	15	TRBJ2-5	TRBD2	TGTGCCAGCAGCCCTCTAGCGGGGGGACAAGAGACCCAGTACTTC	CASSPLAGGQETQYF
TRBV28	few	16	TRBJ1-2	TRBD1	TGTGCCAGCAGTCTGGAAAGGTCGACAGGGAGCTATGGCTACACCTTC	CASSLERSTGSYGYTF
TRBV15	few	17	TRBJ2-2	TRBD2	TGTGCCACCAGCAGAGATGGGTCTAGCGGCTCGGCCGGGGAGCTGTTTTTT	CATSRDGSSGSAGELFF
TRBV6-5	NA	14	TRBJ1-2	TRBD1	TGTGCCAGCAGTTCTGGCAGGGGGCACTATGGCTACACCTTC	CASSSGRGHYGYTF
TRBV4-2	NA	15	TRBJ2-7	NA	TGTGCCAGCAGCCAAGGCCGGGACTCGTCCTACGAGCAGTACTTC	CASSQGRDSSYEQYF
TRBV4-1	NA	16	TRBJ2-1	TRBD2	TGCGCCAGCAGCCCTGGGCCGGTAGCGGGAGCTAGTGAGCAGTTCTTC	CASSPGPVAGASEQFF
TRBV7-9	NA	14	TRBJ2-5	NA	TGTGCCAGCAGCTTAGGGCAGGGGACCGAGACCCAGTACTTC	CASSLGQGTETQYF
TRBV19	NA	14	TRBJ1-2	TRBD1	TGTGCCAGTAGCGGACAGGGGGTGAACTATGGCTACACCTTC	CASSGQGVNYGYTF
TRBV7-3	NA	17	TRBJ2-1	TRBD2	TGTGCCAGCAGGTCACCCGACGCTAGCGGGGTGAACAATGAGCAGTTCTTC	CASRSPDASGVNNEQFF
TRBV6-5	few	15	TRBJ2-7	NA	TGTGCCAGCAGGTCGAGGGGGACGAGCTCCTACGAGCAGTACTTC	CASRSRGTSSYEQYF
TRBV19	NA	16	TRBJ1-3	NA	TGTGCCAGTAGTACGGACAGACCTATTCGTGGAAACACCATATATTTT	CASSTDRPIRGNTIYF
TRBV7-3	NA	13	TRBJ2-7	TRBD2	TGTGCCCGTACGGGCGGGAGCTCCTACGAGCAGTACTTC	CARTGGSSYEQYF
TRBV7-2	NA	13	TRBJ1-5	NA	TGTGCCAGCAGCTCTAATAGCAATCAGCCCCAGCATTTT	CASSSNSNQPQHF
TRBV28	NA	15	TRBJ1-5	TRBD1	TGTGCCAGCAGTTTAGTGACGCCAGGGGGTCAGCCCCAGCATTTT	CASSLVTPGGQPQHF
TRBV24-1	NA	18	TRBJ2-3	TRBD2	TGTGCCACCAGTGACATTGGGGCGGGGGGGCCTCTCACAGATACGCAGTATTTT	CATSDIGAGGPLTDTQYF
TRBV9	few	14	TRBJ1-6	NA	TGTGCCAGCAGCTTTCTCGTGGCGGCGTCACCCCTCCACTTT	CASSFLVAASPLHF
TRBV7-2	NA	15	TRBJ2-3	TRBD2	TGTGCCAGCAGCCCCCGGACTAGCGGCACAGATACGCAGTATTTT	CASSPRTSGTDTQYF